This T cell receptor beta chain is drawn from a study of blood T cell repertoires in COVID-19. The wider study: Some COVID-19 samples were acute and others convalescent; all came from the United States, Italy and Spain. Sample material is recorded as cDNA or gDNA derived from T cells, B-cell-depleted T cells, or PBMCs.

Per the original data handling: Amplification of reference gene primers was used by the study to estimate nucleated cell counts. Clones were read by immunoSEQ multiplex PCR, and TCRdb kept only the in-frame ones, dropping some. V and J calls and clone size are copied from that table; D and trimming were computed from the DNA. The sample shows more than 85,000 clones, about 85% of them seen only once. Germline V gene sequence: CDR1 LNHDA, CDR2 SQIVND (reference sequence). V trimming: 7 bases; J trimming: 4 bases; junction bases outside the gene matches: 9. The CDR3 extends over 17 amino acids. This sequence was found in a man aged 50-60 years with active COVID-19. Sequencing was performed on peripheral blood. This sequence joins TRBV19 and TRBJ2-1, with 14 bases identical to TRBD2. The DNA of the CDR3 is TGTGCCAGTATGGGACTAGCGGGGGACGGTAAATACAATGAGCAGTTCTTC. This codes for CASMGLAGDGKYNEQFF. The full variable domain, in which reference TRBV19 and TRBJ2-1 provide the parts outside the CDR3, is DGGITQSPKYLFRKEGQNVTLSCEQNLNHDAMYWYRQDPGQGLRLIYYSQIVNDFQKGDIAEGYSVSREKKESFPLTVTSAQKNPTAFYLCASMGLAGDGKYNEQFFGPGTRLTVL.